Reported below is one T cell receptor beta chain. Its antigen has not been determined. No much larger clone is present one base from it, and per-base qualities are unavailable. The CDR3 regions of human TCRbeta chains were subjected to immunosequencing. For the original study's pipeline: TCRs in the repertoires were compared against a reference library of SARS-CoV-2-specific TCRs that had been generated with the MIRA antigen-specificity platform. Breadth meant the fraction of unique TCRs that were SARS-CoV-2-associated, whereas depth meant the fraction of total T cells that were SARS-CoV-2-associated. Using the MIRA data, each spike-specific TCR was mapped to the spike region that the TCR reacts to and placed in a CD4 or CD8 class. Log10-transformed breadth and depth values were compared by one-way ANOVA with Sidak's multiple comparisons tests. As stored in TCRdb, this immuneACCESS dataset retains in-frame rearrangements with V and J assigned. A fraction of the clones does not appear; measured against another copy, unresolved V genes explain less than half of the discrepancy, and the remainder lacks a known reason. The DNA was the basis for D and trimming; V, J and clone size are from that table. The sample table holds more than 130,000 clones, of which 90% were seen once. Clones ranked in the top ten supply around 3.5% of the sample.

This sample was taken from a study of T cell responses to AZD1222 COVID-19 vaccine (dated by TCRdb to the early 2020s). General notes on the study: AZD1222 recipients with second doses at about 4 weeks or about 12 weeks were pooled, because spike-specific TCR depth and breadth did not differ between schedules. TCR sequencing covered fewer than 250 trial participants: some 210 given two doses of AZD1222 and approximately 26 given two doses of MenACWY control vaccine. Enrollment into the trials was organized by age into subgroups of 18-55, 56-69 and 70-plus years, and those subgroups contained about 160, 30 and 59 TCR-sequenced participants, respectively. General findings and caveats noted by the study authors: Conclusions about previously exposed vaccinees are limited, since just five to seven AZD1222 recipients were seropositive for SARS-CoV-2 at baseline. Because no samples from the day 14 peak response were available, repertoires could be characterized only after the peak T cell response. Participants were mostly white British and included more females than males, and it was suggested by the authors that clonal diversity may have been underestimated. Vaccine-associated CD4 TCRs spanned the whole spike protein, with dominant responses in regions 160-218 and 743-854. Epitopes outside the regions mutated in the B.1.351 and B.1.1.7 variants were reportedly recognized by nearly half of the unique spike-specific TCRs. The 56-69-year group was small, and its depth increase did not reach significance, likely because of low power. Spike-specific TCR breadth and depth rose significantly after two AZD1222 doses compared with day 0 and with MenACWY recipients.

V is clipped by 4 bases and J by 6 bases, and the sequence between their germline boundaries is 20 bases long. The CDR3 spans 16 residues, from the cysteine through the phenylalanine. The retained sequence is limited to the CDR3, 48 bases, with the frame set at the first base. In the germline V gene, CDR1 corresponds to SGDLS and CDR2 to YYNGEE. The time point label for this specimen denotes: baseline before first vaccination. Samples from vaccinated people were obtained from the UK trials COV001 and COV002, which included a single-blind randomized controlled phase 2/3 trial of AZD1222 (ChAdOx1 nCoV-19) in healthy adults. For TCRbeta chain sequencing, PBMC samples were collected from trial participants at day 0 and at day 28 after the second dose.

Recombination linked TRBV9 to TRBJ2-1; the D region may be TRBD1 or TRBD2, each matching 6 bases equally. Source: peripheral blood, taken on day 0 of AZD1222 vaccination. The sequence was obtained from an adult in good health. The CDR3: CASSPTLGGGGNEQFF. The sequenced DNA is TGTGCCAGCAGCCCGACCCTCGGGGGCGGAGGCAATGAGCAGTTCTTC.